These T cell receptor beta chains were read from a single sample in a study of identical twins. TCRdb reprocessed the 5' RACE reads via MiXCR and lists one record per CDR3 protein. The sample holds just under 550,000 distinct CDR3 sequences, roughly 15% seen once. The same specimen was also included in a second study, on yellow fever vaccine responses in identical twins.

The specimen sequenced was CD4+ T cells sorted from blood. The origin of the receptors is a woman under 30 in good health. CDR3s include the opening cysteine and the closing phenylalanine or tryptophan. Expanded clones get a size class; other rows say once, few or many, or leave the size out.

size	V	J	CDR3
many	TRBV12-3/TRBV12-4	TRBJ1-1	CASSLGGGITEAFF
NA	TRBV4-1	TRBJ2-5	CASSPGTSGRIQETQYF
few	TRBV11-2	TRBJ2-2	CASSPEAGGPMRTGELFF
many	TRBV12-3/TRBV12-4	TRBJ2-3	CASSFGQGRDTQYF
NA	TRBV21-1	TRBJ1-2	CASGTGRRDGYTF
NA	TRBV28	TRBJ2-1	CASSPRRGAYNEQFF
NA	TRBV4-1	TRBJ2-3	CASSQHGTLGEYF
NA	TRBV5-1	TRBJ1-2	CASSLDGAGYYGYTF
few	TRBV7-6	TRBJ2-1	CASSLARGGNNEQFF
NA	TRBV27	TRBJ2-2	CASTQGATGELFF
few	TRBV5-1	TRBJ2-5	CASSLYGRGVQTQYF
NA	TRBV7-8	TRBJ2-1	CASSSRSRTGGNNEQFF
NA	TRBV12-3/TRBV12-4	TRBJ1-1	CASSFGTGVVFF
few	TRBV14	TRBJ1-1	CASSQHRNRDTEAFF
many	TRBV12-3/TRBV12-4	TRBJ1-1	CASGRGLGAFF
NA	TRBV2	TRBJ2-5	CASSEQTEPQATQYF
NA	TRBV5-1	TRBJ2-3	CASSLPIGDADTQYF
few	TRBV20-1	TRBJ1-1	CSARPTLNTEAFF
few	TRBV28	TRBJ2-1	CATITLREQFF
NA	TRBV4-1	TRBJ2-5	CASSQDGLAGGGGLETQYF
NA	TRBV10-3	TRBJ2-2	CAGASGTTTPTGELFF
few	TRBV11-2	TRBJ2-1	CASSLLVADYNEQFF
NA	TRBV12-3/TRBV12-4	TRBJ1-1	CASTWRGKNTEAFF
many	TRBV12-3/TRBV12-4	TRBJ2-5	CASSNTDAETQYF
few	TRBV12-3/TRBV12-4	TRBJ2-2	CASSLRNSGHLTGELFF
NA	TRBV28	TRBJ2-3	CATRDTGTDTQYF
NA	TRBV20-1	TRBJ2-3	CSASPAGGPGSFIDTQYF
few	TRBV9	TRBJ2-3	CASSTRQGEHTDTQYF
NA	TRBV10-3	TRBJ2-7	CAISERTSGRSGQYF
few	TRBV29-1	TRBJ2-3	CSVGVSAGVSDTQYF
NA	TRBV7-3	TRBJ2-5	CASSLNPPGTKETQYF
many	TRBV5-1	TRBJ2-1	CASSYRDRYNEQFF
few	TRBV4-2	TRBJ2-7	CASSQEGQAYEQYF
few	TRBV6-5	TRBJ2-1	CASSYRAISYNEQFF
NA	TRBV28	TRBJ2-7	CASSLTRASKHEQYF
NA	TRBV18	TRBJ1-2	CASSNDRGRGYTF
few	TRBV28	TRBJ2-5	CASTQEGSQYF
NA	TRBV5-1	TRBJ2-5	CASSRSFRDRDQETQYF
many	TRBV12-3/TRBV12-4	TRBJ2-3	CASSSYGLAYSTDTQYF
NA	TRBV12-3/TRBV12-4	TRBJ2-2	CASSLGPGPLNTGELFF
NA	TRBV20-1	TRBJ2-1	CSASGGFYNEQFF